The T cell receptor beta chain under discussion was sequenced for a study of cytotoxic CD8 clonotypes in ibrutinib-treated CLL. Turning to the study itself: After median about 69 months, roughly 14 stayed in remission, around twelve progressed; responses some 25 partial, 2 complete.

Findings and limits, study-wide: The clonality rise at ibrutinib response reflected private clonotype expansion. Clonality was higher at ibrutinib response and returned toward baseline at progression.

Depth targeted 1 in 200,000 to 1 in 1 million T cells, averaging 10x coverage per clonotype. Clones were sequenced by immunoSEQ multiplex PCR, and TCRdb holds only the in-frame ones, with some missing. This sample has about 24,000 clones; about 81% occur once, and the top ten carry roughly 8.1%. As regards this clone: What it binds is not known.

V lost 4 bases, J lost 7 bases, and 7 bases stayed unmatched. The CDR3 has 13 residues. The sequence derives from a human donor with chronic lymphocytic leukemia. Sequenced material: PBMCs, taken before ibrutinib treatment. The chain couples TRBV5-3 to TRBJ1-2, with 7 bases matching TRBD1. TRBV5-3 falls under the ORF class, with uncertain function. CDR3 amino acids: CARSGRDRSGYTF. CDR3 sequence (DNA): TGTGCCAGAAGCGGCCGGGACAGAAGTGGCTACACCTTC.